This passage covers 27 T cell receptor beta chains from one sample sequenced in a study of shared clonotypes between healthy human individuals (dated by TCRdb to 2018 to 2021). Library preparation was by the immunoSEQ multiplex PCR assay. TCRdb took this table from immuneACCESS and kept in-frame rearrangements with V and J called. Such tables lack part of the clones; where checked against another copy, unresolved V genes explain under half of the gap, and the rest is unexplained. The sample contains roughly 640,000 clones, under 80% of them found a single time. About 1.8% of the sample comes from the top ten. Sequencing was carried out using memory CD4+ T cells sorted from blood. The intended sense of this specimen's cell subset or site label: CD45RA-negative fraction. These receptors all come from a woman between 25 and 40 years old in good health.

This chain connects TRBV2 to TRBJ1-5; D unclear. Trimming took off 5 bases at V and 0 bases at J, with 11 bases between the two ends. The V gene's germline CDR1 is SNHLY and CDR2 FYNNEI. CDR3 length equals 15 residues. This chain's CDR3 is CASSSERYSNQPQHF. The DNA for the CDR3 is TGTGCCAGCAGTAGTGAACGGTATAGCAATCAGCCCCAGCATTTT. The variable domain in full, with the rest retrieved from reference TRBV2 and TRBJ1-5, is EPEVTQTPSHQVTQMGQEVILRCVPISNHLYFYWYRQILGQKVEFLVSFYNNEISEKSEIFDDQFSVERPDGSNFTLKIRSTKLEDSAMYFCASSSERYSNQPQHFGDGTRLSIL.

As concerns this clone: Distinct nucleotide sequences in the sample also encode this CDR3. The DNA for the CDR3 is TGTGCCAGCTCACCCGGGAGCTCCTACAATGAGCAGTTCTTC. It is translated as CASSPGSSYNEQFF. The chain carries TRBV18 and TRBJ2-1; maybe TRBD2 (6 bases). Germline V CDR1 and CDR2: KGHSH, LQKENI. The V end was cut by 3 bases, the J end by 0 bases, with 6 bases between. The CDR3 is 14 residues long.

The chain has TRBV7-3 and TRBJ2-3; 12 positions agree with TRBD1. Germline CDR1 SGHTA, CDR2 FQGTGA. Trimming at V came to 6 bases and at J to 5 bases, leaving 3 bases not matched to a gene. The CDR3 totals 14 residues. This chain's CDR3 is CASSGTGGLDTQYF. In DNA form, the CDR3 reads TGTGCCAGCAGTGGGACAGGGGGCTTAGATACGCAGTATTTT.

Concerning this clone: Other nucleotide sequences from this sample produce the same CDR3. The chain is built from TRBV28 and TRBJ1-5, with D possibly TRBD1 on 5 matching bases. This CDR3 is built from 13 residues. Trimming cost V 6 bases and J 1 base, with 7 bases left between them. Per the germline V gene, CDR1 is MDHEN and CDR2 is SYDVKM. The CDR3 nucleotides are TGTGCCAGCAGGGGGGGAAGCAATCAGCCCCAGCATTTT. Protein product: CASRGGSNQPQHF.

The CDR3, as DNA: TGTGCCAGTAGTAGAGCGGGAGGGCCCTATGAGCAGTTCTTC. Translating it yields CASSRAGGPYEQFF. This rearrangement joins TRBV19 to TRBJ2-1; 10 bases are a match to TRBD2. This CDR3 is 14 amino acids long. The V gene end was trimmed by 4 bases and the J gene end by 8 bases; junction bases not matched to a gene: 5. CDR1 is LNHDA and CDR2 is SQIVND in the germline V gene (reference sequence). The full variable domain, rest sourced from reference TRBV19 and TRBJ2-1, is DGGITQSPKYLFRKEGQNVTLSCEQNLNHDAMYWYRQDPGQGLRLIYYSQIVNDFQKGDIAEGYSVSREKKESFPLTVTSAQKNPTAFYLCASSRAGGPYEQFFGPGTRLTVL.

The chain carries TRBV19 and TRBJ1-1; no definite D call. CDR1 and CDR2 from the germline V gene are LNHDA and SQIVND (reference sequence). The V end lost 5 bases, the J end lost 9 bases, and 22 bases lay between the germline ends. The CDR3 extends over 15 amino acids. The CDR3 region is CASSLRAGEAYKAFF. The CDR3 nucleotides read TGTGCCAGTAGTCTACGGGCCGGGGAGGCGTATAAAGCTTTCTTT.

The chain uses TRBV6-1 and TRBJ2-2; TRBD1 agrees at 11 bases. CDR1 and CDR2 (germline): MNHNS, SASEGT. The junction had 3 bases not matched to a gene; V was cut back by 6 bases and J by 3 bases. There are 15 residues in the CDR3. The CDR3 DNA reads TGTGCCAGCAGGTGGGACAGGGGGGACACCGGGGAGCTGTTTTTT. It is translated as CASRWDRGDTGELFF.

The rearrangement links TRBV9 to TRBJ2-1; a weak D match, TRBD1 (8 bases). With 3 bases removed from V and 5 bases from J, the gap between germline ends came to 18 bases. The CDR3 is 16 residues long. In germline, CDR1 is SGDLS, CDR2 YYNGEE. The chain's CDR3 is CASSAPQGGIHNEQFF. The CDR3 coding sequence is TGTGCCAGCAGCGCACCACAGGGGGGGATCCACAATGAGCAGTTCTTC.

The count of this clone is one. The V gene is TRBV2, the J gene TRBJ1-2; no definite D call. Trimming pared 5 bases from V and 4 bases from J, leaving 17 bases between. CDR3 length: 15 amino acids. The germline V gene encodes CDR1 SNHLY and CDR2 FYNNEI. The CDR3 reads CASSLRPYRSYGYTF. CDR3 DNA: TGTGCCAGCAGTTTACGTCCTTACCGATCCTATGGCTACACCTTC.

This chain connects TRBV2 to TRBJ2-1; 12 bases map to TRBD2. The junction had 8 bases not matched to a gene; V was cut back by 6 bases and J by 8 bases. This CDR3 is 15 amino acids long. Germline lookup yields CDR1 SNHLY and CDR2 FYNNEI. DNA of the CDR3: TGTGCCAGCAGGCTGCAGACTAGCGGGAGCCATGAGCAGTTCTTC. Protein product: CASRLQTSGSHEQFF.

V and J are TRBV5-4 and TRBJ1-4; 7 positions match TRBD1. The CDR3 runs to 15 residues. The junction had 10 bases not matched to a gene; V was cut back by 4 bases and J by 7 bases. Germline-derived CDR1 and CDR2 are SGHNT and YYREEE (reference sequence). The CDR3 DNA reads TGTGCCAGCAGCGCTTCGGAAGGGGGCACTGAAAAACTGTTTTTT. Translation: CASSASEGGTEKLFF.

This chain connects TRBV7-3 to TRBJ2-2; 11 bases fit TRBD2. V trimming: 2 bases; J trimming: 1 base; junction bases outside the gene matches: 6. The CDR3 is 18 residues long. In germline, CDR1 is SGHTA, CDR2 FQGTGA. The CDR3 DNA reads TGTGCCAGCAGCTTAGGTGCACTAGCGGGAGTGAACACCGGGGAGCTGTTTTTT. This gives the protein CASSLGALAGVNTGELFF.

The chain is built from TRBV11-2 and TRBJ1-1; perhaps TRBD1 as D (6 bases). The CDR3 sequence is 13 residues long. V was trimmed by 2 bases and J by 5 bases, leaving 9 bases between them. Germline-derived CDR1 and CDR2 are SGHAT and FQNNGV. The CDR3 bases are TGTGCCAGCAGCTTAATTCAGGGGACTGAAGCTTTCTTT. It encodes CASSLIQGTEAFF.

This chain uses TRBV28 with TRBJ1-5; D is perhaps TRBD1 (6 bases). Trimming took off 6 bases at V and 7 bases at J, with 16 bases between the two ends. The CDR3 length is 14 residues. Germline CDR1 is MDHEN and CDR2 is SYDVKM. CDR3 bases: TGTGCCAGCAGCACAATCGCAGGGGCACAGCCCCAGCATTTT. Its translation: CASSTIAGAQPQHF. The entire variable domain, with the rest obtained from reference TRBV28 and TRBJ1-5, is as follows: DVKVTQSSRYLVKRTGEKVFLECVQDMDHENMFWYRQDPGLGLRLIYFSYDVKMKEKGDIPEGYSVSREKKERFSLILESASTNQTSMYLCASSTIAGAQPQHFGDGTRLSIL.

As regards this clone: Just one base apart from a much larger clone, this may be a read error. The J gene is TRBJ2-3, the V gene TRBV19, with D uncertain. Between the trimmed V and J ends, which lost 3 bases and 5 bases, there was a span of 3 bases. Germline CDR1 and CDR2: LNHDA and SQIVND (reference sequence). CDR3 length: 11 residues. CDR3 sequence (DNA): TGTGCCAGTAGTATCAAAGATACGCAGTATTTT. It yields the protein CASSIKDTQYF.

This clone has just one count. The chain couples TRBV7-2 to TRBJ2-2, with 13 nucleotides matching TRBD2. V lost 5 bases to trimming and J lost 6 bases; unmatched junction nucleotides: 6. CDR1 is SGHTA and CDR2 is FQGNSA in the germline V gene. The CDR3 is made up of 16 amino acids. In DNA, the CDR3 is TGTGCCAGCAGCCCCCGGACTAGCGGGAGCGCCGGGGAGCTGTTTTTT. Protein: CASSPRTSGSAGELFF.

This clone was seen only a few times. The chain couples TRBV5-1 to TRBJ2-7; 7 bases are shared with TRBD2. Germline V gene sequence: CDR1 SGHRS, CDR2 YFSETQ. CDR3 length equals 14 residues. Losses at the gene ends were 0 bases for V and 6 bases for J; bases not matched to a gene: 6. The CDR3: CASSLEAGIGEQYF. DNA of the CDR3: TGCGCCAGCAGCTTGGAAGCGGGAATTGGCGAGCAGTACTTC.

The chain carries TRBV5-1 and TRBJ1-1; D not resolved. Germline CDR1 is SGHRS and CDR2 is YFSETQ. CDR3 length: 16 residues. The V and J ends lost 4 bases and 0 bases respectively, with 16 bases between them. CDR3 DNA: TGCGCCAGCAGCAAGAGTGGGGTGGGGATGAACACTGAAGCTTTCTTT. This gives the protein CASSKSGVGMNTEAFF.

The V and J genes are TRBV6-5 and TRBJ1-1, with unresolved D. Germline values: CDR1 MNHEY, CDR2 SVGAGI. This CDR3 contains 15 residues. V was trimmed by 0 bases and J by 0 bases, leaving 8 bases between them. The CDR3, as DNA: TGTGCCAGCAGTTACTCCCCAGAAATGAACACTGAAGCTTTCTTT. Amino acids: CASSYSPEMNTEAFF.

There are a few counts of this clone. Other nucleotide sequences from this sample produce the same CDR3. V and J are TRBV2 and TRBJ2-2; D gene unclear. In germline, CDR1 is SNHLY, CDR2 FYNNEI. The V and J ends lost 6 bases and 3 bases respectively, with 2 bases between them. The CDR3 spans 11 residues. CDR3 protein: CASSYTGELFF. The DNA for the CDR3 is TGTGCCAGCAGCTACACCGGGGAGCTGTTTTTT.

The chain is built from TRBV7-2 and TRBJ2-1, with D hard to call. Germline CDR1 and CDR2: SGHTA and FQGNSA. V lost 4 bases, J lost 4 bases, and 8 bases lay in between. The CDR3 contains 13 residues. The CDR3 is CASSYDLYNEQFF. The CDR3 DNA is TGTGCCAGCAGCTACGACCTGTACAATGAGCAGTTCTTC. Looking up the rest from reference TRBV7-2 and TRBJ2-1 gives the full variable domain: GAGVSQSPSNKVTEKGKDVELRCDPISGHTALYWYRQSLGQGLEFLIYFQGNSAPDKSGLPSDRFSAERTGGSVSTLTIQRTQQEDSAVYLCASSYDLYNEQFFGPGTRLTVL.

A remark on this clone: Other nucleotide sequences from this sample produce the same CDR3. V is TRBV18 and J is TRBJ2-3; no firm D call. V lost 2 bases to trimming and J lost 1 base, with 7 bases between them. CDR1 KGHSH and CDR2 LQKENI come from the germline V gene. The CDR3 runs to 14 residues. The CDR3 DNA sequence: TGTGCCAGCTCACCAGTCGGACGCACAGATACGCAGTATTTT. Encoded protein: CASSPVGRTDTQYF.

In its sample, this clone was seen once. The CDR3 bases are TGTGCCACCAGCAGAGATCGAGGACTACCCTCCGAGCAGTACTTC. Encoded protein: CATSRDRGLPSEQYF. J is TRBJ2-7 and V is TRBV15, with D tentatively TRBD2 (6 bases). Germline V lookup: CDR1 LNHNV, CDR2 YYDKDF (reference sequence). This CDR3 spans 15 amino acids. V was clipped by 0 bases and J by 6 bases, with 15 bases between them.

The chain recombines TRBV7-7 with TRBJ2-5; 7 positions match TRBD1. V lost 5 bases to trimming and J lost 4 bases; unmatched junction nucleotides: 16. CDR1 is SSHAT and CDR2 is FNYEAQ in the germline V gene (reference sequence). The CDR3 has 17 residues. The chain's CDR3 is CASSPTTQGERGETQYF. In DNA form, the CDR3 reads TGTGCCAGCAGCCCTACAACCCAGGGGGAGAGGGGAGAGACCCAGTACTTC.

This clone was counted between two and nine times. This sequence joins TRBV4-1 and TRBJ1-1; D is undetermined. The CDR3 is made up of 15 amino acids. Germline CDR1 MGHRA, CDR2 YSYEKL. With 2 bases removed from V and 0 bases from J, the gap between germline ends came to 10 bases. CDR3 residues: CASSQSAGMNTEAFF. The CDR3, as DNA: TGCGCCAGCAGCCAATCGGCGGGAATGAACACTGAAGCTTTCTTT.

This clone was counted ten times or more. The chain uses TRBV2 and TRBJ1-3, with a weak D call TRBD1 (5 bases). Trimming took off 2 bases at V and 4 bases at J, with 12 bases between the two ends. Germline V lookup: CDR1 SNHLY, CDR2 FYNNEI. The CDR3 extends over 15 amino acids. The CDR3 DNA is TGTGCCAGCAGTGAACAGGGATGGACAGGAAACACCATATATTTT. Protein product: CASSEQGWTGNTIYF.

The V gene is TRBV14, the J gene TRBJ1-1; D not resolved. The CDR3 has 18 amino acids. Trimming cost V 4 bases and J 1 base, with 22 bases left between them. Germline V CDR1 and CDR2: SGHDN, FVKESK. CDR3 residues: CASSPKVGMGVKNTEAFF. CDR3 nucleotides: TGTGCCAGCAGCCCCAAGGTAGGGATGGGTGTGAAGAACACTGAAGCTTTCTTT.